The rows below give T cell receptor beta chains drawn from one sample of a study of beta chain features in type 1 diabetes. Clones were sequenced by immunoSEQ multiplex PCR, and TCRdb holds only the in-frame ones, with some missing. The repertoire has some 900,000 clones, 17% of them found once; the top ten carry around 0.02%. The sequenced sample was naive CD4+ T cells from blood. Every receptor here comes from a woman aged 18-29 years in good health. Each CDR3 is given with its conserved first and last residue. D genes are given only for firm matches. Rows give clone size only sometimes, using once, few, many, or a class for an expanded clone.

D | J | size | V | DNA | CDR3
- | TRBJ2-2 | - | TRBV5-1 | TGCGCCAGCAGCCTAGGACAGACCAACACCGGGGAGCTGTTTTTT | CASSLGQTNTGELFF
- | TRBJ2-2 | - | TRBV6-4 | TGTGCCAGCAGTGAAGTTTCTTTCGGGGAGCTGTTTTTT | CASSEVSFGELFF
- | TRBJ2-2 | - | TRBV10-3 | TGTGCCATCAATGATCCGGTTAGCGGGGAGCTGTTTTTT | CAINDPVSGELFF
- | TRBJ2-1 | few | TRBV9 | TGTGCCAGCAGCGTAGATCCCTTCTTAATCTCCAATGAGCAGTTCTTC | CASSVDPFLISNEQFF
- | TRBJ2-7 | - | TRBV19 | TGTGCCAGTAGTAAACCGGGCTTAGCCGGAGACGAGCAGTACTTC | CASSKPGLAGDEQYF
TRBD2 | TRBJ2-7 | few | TRBV4-2 | TGTGCCAGCAGCCAAGGGCTAGCGGGGTCCTACGAGCAGTACTTC | CASSQGLAGSYEQYF
- | TRBJ2-7 | few | TRBV18 | TGTGCCAGCTCAGGGGGTGAGGGCACCGAGCAGTACTTC | CASSGGEGTEQYF
TRBD1 | TRBJ2-1 | few | TRBV13 | TGTGCCAGCAGCCTAACCGGACAGGGCTTGGAGCAGTTCTTC | CASSLTGQGLEQFF
- | TRBJ2-5 | few | TRBV27 | TGTGCCAGCAGTTTAGGAGGCCAGCAAGAGACCCAGTACTTC | CASSLGGQQETQYF
- | TRBJ2-2 | - | TRBV18 | TGTGCCAGCTCACCAGTGTCCGGGACCGGGGAGCTGTTTTTT | CASSPVSGTGELFF
TRBD2 | TRBJ2-3 | few | TRBV7-2 | TGTGCCAGCAGCTTAAGATGGACTAGCGGGAGGGCCGGAGATACGCAGTATTTT | CASSLRWTSGRAGDTQYF
- | TRBJ1-1 | few | TRBV10-3 | TGTGCCATCAGTGAATACGTGGAGGACACTGAAGCTTTCTTT | CAISEYVEDTEAFF
TRBD2 | TRBJ2-3 | once | TRBV6-5 | TGTGCCAGCAGTCCCTCTAGCGGAAGCACAGATACGCAGTATTTT | CASSPSSGSTDTQYF
- | TRBJ2-7 | - | TRBV7-9 | TGTGCCAGCAGCTATTACAGCACCTCCTACGAGCAGTACTTC | CASSYYSTSYEQYF